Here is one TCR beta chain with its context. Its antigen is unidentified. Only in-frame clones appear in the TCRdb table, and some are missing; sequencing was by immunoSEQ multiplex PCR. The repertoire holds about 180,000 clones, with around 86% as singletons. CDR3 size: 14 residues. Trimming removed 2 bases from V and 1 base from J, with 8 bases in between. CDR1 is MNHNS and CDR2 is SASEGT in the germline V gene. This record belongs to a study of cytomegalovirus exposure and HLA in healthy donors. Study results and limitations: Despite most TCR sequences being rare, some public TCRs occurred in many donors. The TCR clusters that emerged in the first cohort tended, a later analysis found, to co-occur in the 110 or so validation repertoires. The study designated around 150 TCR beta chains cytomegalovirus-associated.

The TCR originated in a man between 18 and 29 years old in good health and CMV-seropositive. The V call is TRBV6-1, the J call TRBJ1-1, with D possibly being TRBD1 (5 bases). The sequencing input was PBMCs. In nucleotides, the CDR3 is TGTGCCAGCAGTGAACCTAGGGGGAACACTGAAGCTTTCTTT. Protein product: CASSEPRGNTEAFF.